This TCR beta chain was found in a study of T-cell memory formation after mild COVID-19. About the research overall: Each donor largely had its own TCR clusters.

TCRdb itself ran the 5' RACE reads through MiXCR, one entry per CDR3 protein. This table has 250,000 to 400,000 distinct CDR3 sequences, roughly an eighth appearing once. A few counts support this clonotype. V dropped 4 bases and J dropped 7 bases, with 16 bases sitting between them. CDR1 is SQVTM, CDR2 ANQGSEA, per germline. This CDR3 has 14 residues. The chain combines TRBV29-1 with TRBJ2-2; D not certain. The sample consisted of PBMCs or a T cell subset sorted from them (not recorded which). The sequence derives from a man aged 18 to 29 who had mild COVID-19 (a few samples of this study predate the infection). Cell type and time point are not known. The CDR3 coding sequence is TGCAGCGTTGCCCTTTCAAGTCCCGACGGGGAGCTGTTTTTT. It translates to CSVALSSPDGELFF.